Below, 25 T cell receptor beta chains from the same sample are listed, as sequenced in a study of human T cells and chemical hapten exposure. TCRdb processed the RACE reads anew with MiXCR; each CDR3 protein has one entry. The table records 100,000 to 150,000 distinct CDR3 sequences, roughly 9% of them present only once. Regarding time point: healthy volunteer bleed at 2 weeks. Someone pulled total RNA out of unfractionated whole blood. The sequenced sample was whole blood. These receptors all stem from a male donor in good health. Some clones in this sample may be carry-over from other donors' samples.

There are many counts of this clonotype. J is TRBJ2-7 and V is TRBV28; 8 bases match TRBD2. CDR1 is MDHEN, CDR2 SYDVKM, per germline. J gave up 0 bases and V 6 bases, and 7 bases lay outside the gene matches. This CDR3 has 15 amino acids. CDR3 region: CASRPLADSSYEQYF. DNA for the CDR3: TGTGCCAGCAGACCACTAGCGGACAGCTCCTACGAGCAGTACTTC.

The chain couples TRBV7-9 to TRBJ2-7, with D perhaps TRBD1 (6 bases). Trimming cost V 1 base and J 5 bases, with 18 bases left between them. Germline-derived CDR1 and CDR2 are SEHNR and FQNEAQ (reference sequence). CDR3 length: 16 amino acids. CDR3 DNA: TGTGCCAGCAGCTTAGGGGTCGCCGGACAGTTAAACGAGCAGTACTTC. Its translation: CASSLGVAGQLNEQYF.

This clonotype was observed once. The V call is TRBV10-3, the J call TRBJ2-3; 8 nucleotides match TRBD2. The J segment lost 4 bases and the V segment lost 7 bases, leaving 10 bases of the junction unmatched. Per the germline V gene, CDR1 is ENHRY and CDR2 is SYGVKD. This CDR3 comprises 15 residues. CDR3: CAIKSAGGRSDTQYF. The CDR3 DNA follows: TGTGCCATCAAATCGGCGGGAGGCCGTTCAGATACGCAGTATTTT.

The genes are TRBV11-1 and TRBJ2-4; D gene uncertain. The CDR3 length is 12 residues. Germline CDR1 SGHAT, CDR2 FQDESV (reference sequence). Trimming took 2 bases from V and 10 from J, leaving 9 bases between them. The CDR3 loop is CASSLTTGIQYF. DNA of the CDR3: TGTGCCAGCAGCTTAACGACCGGGATTCAGTACTTC.

Only a few counts were recorded for this clonotype. The chain carries TRBV25-1 and TRBJ2-7; D might be TRBD1 or TRBD2, each matching 6 bases. The V gene's germline CDR1 is MGHDK and CDR2 SYGVNS. V lost 0 bases, J lost 3 bases, and 9 bases lay in between. The CDR3 has 14 residues. CDR3 sequence reads: CASSEYGGHYEQYF. Here the CDR3 DNA reads TGTGCCAGCAGTGAATATGGGGGGCACTACGAGCAGTACTTC.

This clonotype turned up a few times. The gene calls are TRBV6-5 and TRBJ2-7; the match to TRBD1 covers 8 bases. CDR3 length: 14 residues. Trimming cost V 1 base and J 4 bases; bases outside gene matches: 3. Germline CDR1 is MNHEY and CDR2 is SVGAGI. CDR3 residues: CASSYWDRPYEQYF. CDR3 coding DNA: TGTGCCAGCAGTTACTGGGACAGGCCTTACGAGCAGTACTTC.

The chain links TRBV5-1 to TRBJ2-1; tentative D call: TRBD2 (5 bases). Germline values: CDR1 SGHRS, CDR2 YFSETQ. There are 12 residues in the CDR3. Trimming took 4 bases from V and 3 from J, leaving 5 bases between them. In DNA form, the CDR3 reads TGCGCCAGCAGCCGGGACTACAATGAGCAGTTCTTC. It encodes CASSRDYNEQFF.

This clonotype was detected only once. Being one base from a much bigger clone, this may be a read error. This rearrangement joins TRBV3-1 to TRBJ1-5, with TRBD1 as a possible D gene (5 bases). Germline loops: CDR1 LGHDT, CDR2 YNNKEL (reference sequence). The CDR3 contains 14 residues. The CDR3 DNA sequence: TGTGTCAGCAGCCCTGGGGGGAGCAATCAGCCCCAGCATTTT. This sequence encodes CVSSPGGSNQPQHF.

This clonotype was counted at least ten times. The chain links TRBV5-1 to TRBJ2-7; 8 bases are a match to TRBD2. The V gene's germline CDR1 is SGHRS and CDR2 YFSETQ. The CDR3 is 14 residues long. The V and J ends lost 0 bases and 4 bases, in that order; junction bases with no gene match: 3. The CDR3 region has the DNA TGCGCCAGCAGCTTGGGACTAGCGCAGTACGAGCAGTACTTC. Amino acid sequence: CASSLGLAQYEQYF. Combining the CDR3 with reference TRBV5-1 and TRBJ2-7 gives the whole variable domain KAGVTQTPRYLIKTRGQQVTLSCSPISGHRSVSWYQQTPGQGLQFLFEYFSETQRNKGNFPGRFSGRQFSNSRSEMNVSTLELGDSALYLCASSLGLAQYEQYFGPGTRLTVT.

This clonotype was seen a few times. The rearrangement links TRBV11-2 to TRBJ2-7; D remains ambiguous. Germline V gives CDR1 SGHAT, CDR2 FQNNGV. This CDR3 is built from 14 residues. V was cut by 4 bases and J by 0 bases, with 10 bases left in between. CDR3 in DNA: TGTGCCAGCAGCTCCCCGGATGCCTCCTACGAGCAGTACTTC. Residues: CASSSPDASYEQYF.

This clonotype was observed a handful of times. The chain couples TRBV10-3 to TRBJ2-7; tentative D call: TRBD1 (5 bases). This CDR3 has 13 residues. V lost 3 bases and J lost 2, with 8 bases in between. CDR1 is ENHRY and CDR2 is SYGVKD in the germline V gene. CDR3 amino acids: CAISDRQPYEQYF. CDR3 bases: TGTGCCATCAGTGACCGACAGCCCTACGAGCAGTACTTC.

This clonotype has at least ten counts. The V and J genes are TRBV5-1 and TRBJ2-7; 9 bases fit TRBD2. Germline CDR1 is SGHRS and CDR2 is YFSETQ. The CDR3 sequence is 17 residues long. Trimming at V came to 1 base and at J to 4 bases, leaving 12 bases not matched to a gene. CDR3 region: CASSLNMVPSGTYEQYF. CDR3 in DNA: TGCGCCAGCAGCTTGAATATGGTGCCTAGCGGGACGTACGAGCAGTACTTC.

This chain connects TRBV27 to TRBJ1-5; D might be TRBD1 (6 bases). The germline gives CDR1 MNHEY, CDR2 SMNVEV (reference sequence). V dropped 0 bases and J dropped 3 bases, with 15 bases sitting between them. This CDR3 is 17 amino acids long. The DNA for the CDR3 is TGTGCCAGCAGTTTATCGCGGTCGGGGGGCTACAATCAGCCCCAGCATTTT. Its protein is CASSLSRSGGYNQPQHF.

This clonotype was seen many times. This sequence joins TRBV20-1 and TRBJ2-3; D unclear. Germline values: CDR1 DFQATT, CDR2 SNEGSKA (reference sequence). CDR3 length: 14 residues. V lost 6 bases and J 0 bases, leaving 13 bases between the germline ends. The DNA for the CDR3 is TGCAGTGCCTTGACACAGACTAGCACAGATACGCAGTATTTT. Amino acid sequence: CSALTQTSTDTQYF.

V and J are TRBV5-1 and TRBJ2-7; 9 positions match TRBD1. Germline CDR1 and CDR2: SGHRS and YFSETQ. After removal of 5 bases from V and 1 base from J, the junction contained 4 bases not matched to a gene. The length of the CDR3 is 14 residues. The CDR3 reads CASRNDRGSYEQYF. CDR3 nucleotide sequence: TGCGCCAGCAGAAATGACAGGGGGTCCTACGAGCAGTACTTC.

In its sample, this clonotype was seen a few times. This chain joins TRBV25-1 and TRBJ2-1; TRBD2 aligns across 7 bases. The CDR3 sequence is 11 residues long. V shed 4 bases, J shed 10 bases, and the junction held 1 base outside the gene matches. Germline loops: CDR1 MGHDK, CDR2 SYGVNS. The CDR3 sequence: CASSVGREQFF. CDR3 nucleotide sequence: TGTGCCAGCAGTGTCGGGAGGGAGCAGTTCTTC.

This clonotype was seen at least ten times. The chain uses TRBV5-4 and TRBJ2-1; D ambiguous. Trimming took off 5 bases at V and 5 bases at J, with 11 bases between the two ends. The CDR3 runs to 13 residues. Germline assignment: CDR1 SGHNT and CDR2 YYREEE (reference sequence). The chain's CDR3 is CASSHDPDNEQFF. CDR3 nucleotide sequence: TGTGCCAGCAGTCACGACCCAGACAATGAGCAGTTCTTC.

The chain couples TRBV4-1 to TRBJ2-1; unclear D gene. The germline V gene encodes CDR1 MGHRA and CDR2 YSYEKL. The CDR3 is made up of 17 amino acids. V lost 0 bases and J 0 bases, leaving 12 bases between the germline ends. CDR3 DNA: TGCGCCAGCAGCCAAGATAACGAGCTTCTCTCCTACAATGAGCAGTTCTTC. Its translation is CASSQDNELLSYNEQFF.

This clonotype appeared a few times. The chain uses TRBV27 and TRBJ2-1; D possibly corresponds to TRBD2 (6 bases). The germline gives CDR1 MNHEY, CDR2 SMNVEV (reference sequence). The V end lost 6 bases, the J end lost 7 bases, and 13 bases lay between the germline ends. The CDR3 has 13 amino acids. The CDR3 protein is CASRGGEVNEQFF. The CDR3 DNA reads as TGTGCCAGCAGGGGGGGAGAGGTAAATGAGCAGTTCTTC.

This clonotype was found a few times. The chain is built from TRBV24-1 and TRBJ2-3, with 11 bases fitting TRBD2. The V gene's germline CDR1 is KGHDR and CDR2 SFDVKD. V shed 7 bases and J 2 bases; nucleotides not matched to a gene: 4. The CDR3 is 15 residues long. CDR3 nucleotides: TGTGCCACCAGACTAGCGGGGGACCACACAGATACGCAGTATTTT. Its protein product is CATRLAGDHTDTQYF.

The chain links TRBV5-4 to TRBJ1-1; 7 bases are a match to TRBD1. J lost 4 bases, V lost 4 bases, and 10 bases had no gene match. The CDR3 has 15 residues. CDR1 is SGHNT, CDR2 YYREEE, per germline (reference sequence). The CDR3 is CASSKKTGYTTEAFF. The CDR3 nucleotides read TGTGCCAGCAGCAAAAAGACAGGGTATACCACTGAAGCTTTCTTT.

The sample holds a few counts of this clonotype. The J gene is TRBJ2-5, the V gene TRBV2, with TRBD1 matching 8 bases. Unmatched junction bases numbered 9, after V lost 2 bases and J lost 7 bases. CDR3 length equals 15 residues. Per the germline V gene, CDR1 is SNHLY and CDR2 is FYNNEI. DNA for the CDR3: TGTGCCAGCAGTGAAAAAACAGGGGGATACGCGACCCAGTACTTC. It encodes CASSEKTGGYATQYF. Drawing the rest from reference TRBV2 and TRBJ2-5, the complete variable domain is EPEVTQTPSHQVTQMGQEVILRCVPISNHLYFYWYRQILGQKVEFLVSFYNNEISEKSEIFDDQFSVERPDGSNFTLKIRSTKLEDSAMYFCASSEKTGGYATQYFGPGTRLLVL.

The chain carries TRBV7-9 and TRBJ1-1; 7 nucleotides match TRBD1. With V trimmed by 5 bases and J by 4 bases, 19 bases remained unmatched. This CDR3 region has 18 residues. Germline assignment: CDR1 SEHNR and CDR2 FQNEAQ (reference sequence). The CDR3 nucleotides are TGTGCCAGCAGCACCCTACAGGGGACCCCGACAATGGGCACTGAAGCTTTCTTT. Translation: CASSTLQGTPTMGTEAFF. The whole variable domain, filled in from reference TRBV7-9 and TRBJ1-1, reads DTGVSQNPRHKITKRGQNVTFRCDPISEHNRLYWYRQTLGQGPEFLTYFQNEAQLEKSRLLSDRFSAERPKGSFSTLEIQRTEQGDSAMYLCASSTLQGTPTMGTEAFFGQGTRLTVV.

This clonotype was detected a few times. The CDR3 is CASSYLSGVNQPQHF. In nucleotides, the CDR3 is TGTGCCAGCAGTTACCTCTCAGGGGTAAATCAGCCCCAGCATTTT. The chain carries TRBV6-6 and TRBJ1-5; TRBD1 is a possible D gene (6 bases). This CDR3 region has 15 residues. Germline assignment: CDR1 MNHNY and CDR2 SVGAGI (reference sequence). Between the trimmed V and J ends, which lost 2 bases and 4 bases, there was a span of 12 bases.

This sequence joins TRBV6-5 and TRBJ2-3; the match to TRBD2 covers 7 bases. The trim removed 6 bases at V and 1 base at J, leaving 7 bases unmatched. CDR1 is MNHEY and CDR2 is SVGAGI in the germline V gene. This CDR3 has 15 residues. CDR3 protein: CASSSRLAGTDTQYF. In nucleotides, the CDR3 is TGTGCCAGCAGCTCCCGGCTAGCGGGCACAGATACGCAGTATTTT.